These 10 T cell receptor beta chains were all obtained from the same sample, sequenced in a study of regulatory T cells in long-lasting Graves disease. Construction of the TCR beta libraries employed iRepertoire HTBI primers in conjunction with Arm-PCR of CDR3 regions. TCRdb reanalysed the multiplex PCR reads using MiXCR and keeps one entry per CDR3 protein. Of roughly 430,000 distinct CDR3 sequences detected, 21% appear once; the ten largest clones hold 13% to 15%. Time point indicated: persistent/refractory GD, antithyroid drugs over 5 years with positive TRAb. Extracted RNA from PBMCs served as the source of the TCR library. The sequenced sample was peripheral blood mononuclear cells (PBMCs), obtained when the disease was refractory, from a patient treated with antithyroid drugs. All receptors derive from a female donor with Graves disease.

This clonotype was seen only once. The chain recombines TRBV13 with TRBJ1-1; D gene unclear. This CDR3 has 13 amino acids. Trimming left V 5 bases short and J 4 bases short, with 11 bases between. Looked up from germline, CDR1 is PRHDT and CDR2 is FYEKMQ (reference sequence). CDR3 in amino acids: CASSPSVGTEAFF. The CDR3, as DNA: TGTGCCAGCAGCCCGAGCGTCGGCACTGAAGCTTTCTTT.

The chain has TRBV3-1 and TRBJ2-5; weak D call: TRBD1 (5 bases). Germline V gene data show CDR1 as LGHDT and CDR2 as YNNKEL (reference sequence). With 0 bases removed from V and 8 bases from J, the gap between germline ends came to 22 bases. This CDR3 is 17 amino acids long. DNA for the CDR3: TGTGCCAGCAGCCAAGATAAAGGAAAGCTAGAGTGGGGCACCCAGTACTTC. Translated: CASSQDKGKLEWGTQYF.

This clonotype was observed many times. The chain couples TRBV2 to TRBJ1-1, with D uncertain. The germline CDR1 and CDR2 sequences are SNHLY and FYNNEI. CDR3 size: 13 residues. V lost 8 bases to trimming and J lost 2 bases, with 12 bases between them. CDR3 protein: CASLFLVNTEAFF. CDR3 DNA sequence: TGTGCCAGCTTGTTCTTGGTCAACACTGAAGCTTTCTTT.

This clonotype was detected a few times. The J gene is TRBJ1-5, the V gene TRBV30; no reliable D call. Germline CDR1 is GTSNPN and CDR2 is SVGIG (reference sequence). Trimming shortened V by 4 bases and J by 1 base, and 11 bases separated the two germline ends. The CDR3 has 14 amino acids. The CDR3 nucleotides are TGTGCCTGGACATCCGCCCTAAGCAATCAGCCCCAGCATTTT. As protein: CAWTSALSNQPQHF.

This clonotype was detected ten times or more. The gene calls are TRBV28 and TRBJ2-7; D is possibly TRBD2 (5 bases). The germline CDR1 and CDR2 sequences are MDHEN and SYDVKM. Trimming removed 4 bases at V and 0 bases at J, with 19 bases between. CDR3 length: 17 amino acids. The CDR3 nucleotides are TGTGCCAGCAGTTCACCCCTACGGGATCTGAGCTCCTACGAGCAGTACTTC. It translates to CASSSPLRDLSSYEQYF.

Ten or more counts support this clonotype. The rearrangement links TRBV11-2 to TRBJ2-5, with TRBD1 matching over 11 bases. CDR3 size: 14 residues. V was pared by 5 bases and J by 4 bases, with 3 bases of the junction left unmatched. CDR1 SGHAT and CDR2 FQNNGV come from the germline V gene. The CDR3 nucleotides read TGTGCCAGCAGCAGGACAGGGGGCCTAGAGACCCAGTACTTC. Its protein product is CASSRTGGLETQYF.

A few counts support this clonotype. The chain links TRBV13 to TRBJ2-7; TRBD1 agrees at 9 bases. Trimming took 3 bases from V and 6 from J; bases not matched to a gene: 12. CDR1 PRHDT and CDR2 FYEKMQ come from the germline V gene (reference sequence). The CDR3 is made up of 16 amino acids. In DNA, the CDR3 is TGTGCCAGCAGCTTTGGGACCGGGACAGGGATTCGCGAGCAGTACTTC. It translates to CASSFGTGTGIREQYF. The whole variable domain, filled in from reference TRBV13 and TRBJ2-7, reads AAGVIQSPRHLIKEKRETATLKCYPIPRHDTVYWYQQGPGQDPQFLISFYEKMQSDKGSIPDRFSAQQFSDYHSELNMSSLELGDSALYFCASSFGTGTGIREQYFGPGTRLTVT.

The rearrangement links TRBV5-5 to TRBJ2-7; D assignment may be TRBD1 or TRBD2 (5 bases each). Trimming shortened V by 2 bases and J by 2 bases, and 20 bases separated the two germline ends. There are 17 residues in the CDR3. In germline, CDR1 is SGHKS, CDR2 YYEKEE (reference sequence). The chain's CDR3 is CASSFAYQVGPPYEQYF. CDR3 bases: TGTGCCAGCAGCTTCGCCTACCAAGTGGGACCCCCCTACGAGCAGTACTTC.

The DNA of the CDR3 is TGTGCCAGCAGCGCCTCTCAGGGGGCAGGTCAGCCCCAGCATTTT. Translation gives CASSASQGAGQPQHF. The chain combines TRBV9 with TRBJ1-5, with 8 nucleotides matching TRBD1. The V gene's germline CDR1 is SGDLS and CDR2 YYNGEE. The trim removed 3 bases at V and 6 bases at J, leaving 8 bases unmatched. The CDR3 contains 15 residues. The complete variable domain, with remaining parts taken from reference TRBV9 and TRBJ1-5, reads DSGVTQTPKHLITATGQRVTLRCSPRSGDLSVYWYQQSLDQGLQFLIQYYNGEERAKGNILERFSAQQFPDLHSELNLSSLELGDSALYFCASSASQGAGQPQHFGDGTRLSIL.

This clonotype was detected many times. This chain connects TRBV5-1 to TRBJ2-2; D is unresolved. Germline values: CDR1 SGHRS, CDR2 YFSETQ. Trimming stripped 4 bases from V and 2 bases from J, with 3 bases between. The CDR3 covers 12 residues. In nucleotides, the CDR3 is TGCGCCAGCAGCGCAAACACCGGGGAGCTGTTTTTT. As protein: CASSANTGELFF.